This TCR beta chain originates from a study of prognosis after radiotherapy for stage I lung cancer. Study-level information: Among the enrolled patients, 14 to 15 had newly diagnosed primary stage I lung tumors, while a few had oligometastatic NSCLC following surgical resection of the primary tumor.

This clonotype is judged medium-sized (0.01 to 0.1%). The TCR beta CDR3 region was amplified from genomic DNA, with two rounds of multiplex PCR being used for the amplification. The use of primers specific to each TRBV and TRBJ gene characterized first-round PCR. TCRdb re-called the multiplex PCR reads with MiXCR, one entry per CDR3 protein. Of roughly 15,000 distinct CDR3 sequences in the sample, about two fifths were seen once. Sequenced material: PBMCs, taken before or after stereotactic body radiation therapy (not recorded which). This clonotype originated in a donor aged 50 or older with non-small cell lung cancer.

The CDR3 region has the DNA TGTGCCAGCAGTTATTCGTCGAGCGGAACCTTGGAGCAGTACTTC. Protein product: CASSYSSSGTLEQYF. The chain has TRBV6-4 and TRBJ2-7; tentative D call: TRBD2 (5 bases). Trimming removed 5 bases from V and 7 bases from J, with 21 bases in between. The germline V gene encodes CDR1 MRHNA and CDR2 SNTAGT. The CDR3 runs to 15 residues.